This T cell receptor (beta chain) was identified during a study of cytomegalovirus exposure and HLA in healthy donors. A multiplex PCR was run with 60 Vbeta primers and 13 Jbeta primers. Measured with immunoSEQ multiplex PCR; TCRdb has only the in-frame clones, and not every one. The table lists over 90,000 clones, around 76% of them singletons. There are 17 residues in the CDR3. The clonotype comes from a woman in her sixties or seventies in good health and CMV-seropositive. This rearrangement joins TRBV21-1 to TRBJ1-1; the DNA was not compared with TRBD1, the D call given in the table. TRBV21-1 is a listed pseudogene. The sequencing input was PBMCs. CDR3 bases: TGTGCCAGCAGAATCCTGCGACACGAATCCCCGAACACTGAAGCTTTCTTT. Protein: CASRILRHESPNTEAFF.